The 26 T cell receptor beta chains in this list originate from one sample, sequenced in a study of cytomegalovirus exposure and HLA in healthy donors. In the PCR, 60 Vbeta and 13 Jbeta primers were used. Sequencing was performed with immunoSEQ multiplex PCR; in TCRdb, only in-frame clones are kept and a portion is missing. Seen here are approximately 150,000 clones, 80% to 85% observed once, and the top ten hold under 3.5%. The specimen was PBMCs. The receptor source for this set is a woman under 40 in good health and CMV-seronegative.

The chain joins TRBV13 to TRBJ1-2; 11 nucleotides agree with TRBD1. This CDR3 has 17 amino acids. The V and J ends lost 4 bases and 3 bases, in that order; junction bases with no gene match: 10. Germline V gene lookup returns CDR1 PRHDT and CDR2 FYEKMQ (reference sequence). CDR3 protein: CASSSQPGTGGDYGYTF. Here the CDR3 DNA reads TGTGCCAGCAGCTCCCAACCCGGGACAGGGGGGGACTATGGCTACACCTTC.

This clone was observed a handful of times. The chain combines TRBV10-1 with TRBJ1-2, with 9 bases fitting TRBD1. CDR1 WNHNN and CDR2 SYGVQD come from the germline V gene (reference sequence). The ends lost 5 bases at V and 8 bases at J; junction bases unmatched: 6. The CDR3 spans 13 residues. In nucleotides, the CDR3 is TGCGCCAGCAGTTTCGGACAGGGGAGCGGCTACACCTTC. Translated, it gives CASSFGQGSGYTF.

The V and J genes are TRBV15 and TRBJ2-6; 7 bases are a match to TRBD1. This CDR3 is built from 18 residues. J lost 0 bases, V lost 1 base, and 6 bases had no gene match. Germline loops: CDR1 LNHNV, CDR2 YYDKDF (reference sequence). CDR3 nucleotide sequence: TGTGCCACCAGCAGAGGACAGGGCTTCGACTCTGGGGCCAACGTCCTGACTTTC. It translates to CATSRGQGFDSGANVLTF.

This rearrangement joins TRBV12-5 to TRBJ1-1; D possibly corresponds to TRBD1 (6 bases). V lost 6 bases and J 1 base, leaving 15 bases between the germline ends. Per germline, CDR1 LGHNT and CDR2 FRNRAP. This CDR3 spans 15 amino acids. The CDR3 is CASGTGSAANTEAFF. In DNA, the CDR3 is TGTGCTAGTGGGACAGGATCGGCTGCGAACACTGAAGCTTTCTTT.

The chain couples TRBV19 to TRBJ1-2; the match to TRBD1 covers 10 bases. The V and J ends lost 4 bases and 8 bases, in that order; junction bases with no gene match: 4. This CDR3 comprises 13 residues. Germline CDR1 and CDR2: LNHDA and SQIVND (reference sequence). The CDR3 loop reads CASSRGQGTGYTF. CDR3 DNA: TGTGCCAGTAGTAGGGGACAGGGGACCGGCTACACCTTC. Complete variable domain (other parts from reference TRBV19 and TRBJ1-2): DGGITQSPKYLFRKEGQNVTLSCEQNLNHDAMYWYRQDPGQGLRLIYYSQIVNDFQKGDIAEGYSVSREKKESFPLTVTSAQKNPTAFYLCASSRGQGTGYTFGSGTRLTVV.

This clone has more than one count but fewer than ten. The gene calls are TRBV30 and TRBJ1-6, with 9 bases matching TRBD1. CDR1 and CDR2 from the germline V gene are GTSNPN and SVGIG (reference sequence). This CDR3 has 14 residues. V was pared by 2 bases and J by 9 bases, with 5 bases of the junction left unmatched. The CDR3 here is CAWSLGQGLSPLHF. The DNA of the CDR3 is TGTGCCTGGAGTTTGGGACAGGGCCTTTCACCCCTCCACTTT.

The chain combines TRBV27 with TRBJ1-1, with unresolved D. Deletions cut 2 bases from V and 1 base from J, with 11 bases between. The CDR3 covers 15 residues. Per germline, CDR1 MNHEY and CDR2 SMNVEV (reference sequence). The CDR3: CASSLSGWGNTEAFF. The CDR3 region has the DNA TGTGCCAGCAGTTTAAGCGGGTGGGGGAACACTGAAGCTTTCTTT.

The chain couples TRBV5-1 to TRBJ1-4; TRBD1 matches at 7 bases. V was pared by 5 bases and J by 5 bases, with 3 bases of the junction left unmatched. CDR1 SGHRS and CDR2 YFSETQ come from the germline V gene. CDR3 length: 13 residues. The CDR3 DNA follows: TGCGCCAGCAGGACAGGGTTAAATGAAAAACTGTTTTTT. Amino acids: CASRTGLNEKLFF.

The rearrangement joins TRBV7-8 to TRBJ2-2; 7 bases line up with TRBD2. The germline V gene has CDR1 SGHVS and CDR2 FQNEAQ. The CDR3 loop spans 14 amino acids. With V trimmed by 8 bases and J by 0 bases, 3 bases remained unmatched. CDR3 bases: TGTGCCAGCTCGGGACTAACGAACACCGGGGAGCTGTTTTTT. Protein product: CASSGLTNTGELFF.

V gene TRBV30 combines with J gene TRBJ2-2; unclear D gene. CDR1 is GTSNPN, CDR2 SVGIG, per germline (reference sequence). The CDR3 has 13 residues. The V gene lost 2 bases and the J gene lost 4 bases, with 8 bases spanning the gap. CDR3 in DNA: TGTGCCTGGAGTCCTAGAGCCACCGGGGAGCTGTTTTTT. This translates into CAWSPRATGELFF.

The chain couples TRBV5-6 to TRBJ1-1; no clear D. Germline values: CDR1 SGHDT, CDR2 YYEEEE. The germline V and J ends were trimmed by 0 bases and 9 bases, with 18 bases remaining between them. CDR3 length equals 15 residues. CDR3 in DNA: TGTGCCAGCAGCTTGGGGTCTGGGTTACTAATACAAGCTTTCTTT. Protein sequence: CASSLGSGLLIQAFF.

V gene TRBV4-3 combines with J gene TRBJ2-7; D gene ambiguous. The ends were cut back, 6 bases at V and 5 bases at J, with 14 bases in the middle. The CDR3 runs to 13 residues. Germline V gene lookup returns CDR1 LGHNA and CDR2 YSLEER. The CDR3 region has the DNA TGCGCCAGCAGTCAGGTCAGGTCAGACGAGCAGTACTTC. Protein sequence: CASSQVRSDEQYF.

The chain is built from TRBV18 and TRBJ2-7, with D perhaps matching TRBD2 (6 bases). This CDR3 is built from 13 residues. With 6 bases removed from V and 3 bases from J, the gap between germline ends came to 12 bases. Germline CDR1 KGHSH, CDR2 LQKENI. CDR3 sequence: CASSGGRIYEQYF. The CDR3 DNA reads TGTGCCAGCTCGGGGGGAAGAATCTACGAGCAGTACTTC.

The chain is built from TRBV5-1 and TRBJ1-4; 8 bases are a match to TRBD1. Per the germline V gene, CDR1 is SGHRS and CDR2 is YFSETQ. The CDR3 is 15 amino acids. Trimming removed 1 base from V and 7 bases from J; junction bases left unmatched: 6. CDR3 region: CASSLTTGEAEKLFF. As DNA, the CDR3 is TGCGCCAGCAGCTTGACGACAGGGGAGGCTGAAAAACTGTTTTTT.

This chain links TRBV6-6 with TRBJ2-3; TRBD1 is a possible D gene (6 bases). CDR1 and CDR2 from the germline V gene are MNHNY and SVGAGI (reference sequence). CDR3 length: 13 residues. The ends were cut back, 4 bases at V and 8 bases at J, with 13 bases in the middle. Here the CDR3 DNA reads TGTGCCAGCAGTTCGGACAGTCCAACTACGCAGTATTTT. This encodes CASSSDSPTTQYF.

The chain is built from TRBV18 and TRBJ1-1; no definite D call. Germline-derived CDR1 and CDR2 are KGHSH and LQKENI. CDR3 length: 14 residues. V was shortened by 2 bases and J by 2 bases, with 9 bases between the two germline ends. Here the CDR3 DNA reads TGTGCCAGCTCACCAGCCTCCAGAAACACTGAAGCTTTCTTT. Protein: CASSPASRNTEAFF.

The chain employs TRBV2 and TRBJ2-3, with D possibly being TRBD2 (5 bases). V was shortened by 6 bases and J by 2 bases, with 30 bases between the two germline ends. CDR1 and CDR2 from the germline V gene are SNHLY and FYNNEI. The CDR3 sequence is 20 residues long. CDR3 coding DNA: TGTGCCAGCAGCCTGCCCTTTTCTGGCGGGCTCGGACCGTCCACAGATACGCAGTATTTT. Residues: CASSLPFSGGLGPSTDTQYF.

As regards this clone: This sample also contains other DNA sequences that code for the same CDR3. The chain joins TRBV30 to TRBJ1-1; maybe TRBD1 (6 bases). The V gene's germline CDR1 is GTSNPN and CDR2 SVGIG (reference sequence). V lost 3 bases and J lost 0, with 8 bases in between. This CDR3 region has 13 residues. CDR3 loop: CAWRRTVNTEAFF. The CDR3 DNA sequence: TGTGCCTGGAGGAGGACAGTGAACACTGAAGCTTTCTTT.

V is TRBV7-2 and J is TRBJ2-3; 10 nucleotides line up with TRBD2. The CDR3 extends over 18 amino acids. J was trimmed by 1 base and V by 2 bases; bases with no gene match: 9. Per germline, CDR1 SGHTA and CDR2 FQGNSA. For the CDR3, the DNA is TGTGCCAGCAGCTTAATACCAGCGGGGGGGCCGGGCACAGATACGCAGTATTTT. This translates into CASSLIPAGGPGTDTQYF.

The gene calls are TRBV7-2 and TRBJ1-5; TRBD1 matches at 8 bases. From germline, CDR1 is SGHTA and CDR2 FQGNSA. This CDR3 region has 15 residues. After removal of 3 bases from V and 2 bases from J, the junction contained 3 bases not matched to a gene. CDR3 residues: CASSFGQGGNQPQHF. CDR3 bases: TGTGCCAGCAGCTTCGGACAGGGCGGCAATCAGCCCCAGCATTTT.

The CDR3 region is CASSIYRDNFSGNTIYF. In DNA form, the CDR3 reads TGTGCCAGCAGCATTTACCGAGACAACTTCTCTGGAAACACCATATATTTT. V gene TRBV7-9 combines with J gene TRBJ1-3, with D uncertain. The CDR3 spans 17 residues. Germline CDR1 SEHNR, CDR2 FQNEAQ (reference sequence). V was pared by 5 bases and J by 0 bases, with 17 bases between. Drawing the rest from reference TRBV7-9 and TRBJ1-3, the complete variable domain is DTGVSQNPRHKITKRGQNVTFRCDPISEHNRLYWYRQTLGQGPEFLTYFQNEAQLEKSRLLSDRFSAERPKGSFSTLEIQRTEQGDSAMYLCASSIYRDNFSGNTIYFGEGSWLTVV.

This clone was recorded only once. The CDR3 DNA is TGTGCCAGCAGCTTTACAGGGGGCTCTGGGGCCAACGTCCTGACTTTC. Amino acid sequence: CASSFTGGSGANVLTF. V gene TRBV7-3 combines with J gene TRBJ2-6, with TRBD1 matching 8 bases. Germline lookup yields CDR1 SGHTA and CDR2 FQGTGA. V shed 3 bases and J 0 bases; nucleotides not matched to a gene: 1. The CDR3 contains 16 residues.

The chain links TRBV7-2 to TRBJ1-4; a weak D match, TRBD1 (6 bases). The V end lost 5 bases, the J end lost 3 bases, and 13 bases lay between the germline ends. This CDR3 has 15 amino acids. Germline CDR1 and CDR2: SGHTA and FQGNSA. The CDR3 nucleotides are TGTGCCAGCAGCGGCAGGGGTTTGGCTAATGAAAAACTGTTTTTT. It specifies CASSGRGLANEKLFF.

This clone has just a few counts. The V call is TRBV6-6, the J call TRBJ2-3; TRBD1 matches 10 bases. The CDR3 consists of 15 residues. Germline lookup yields CDR1 MNHNY and CDR2 SVGAGI (reference sequence). V shed 4 bases and J 4 bases; nucleotides not matched to a gene: 5. The DNA of the CDR3 is TGTGCCAGCAGTTGGGTGGGACAGGGGTCAGATACGCAGTATTTT. Translating gives CASSWVGQGSDTQYF.

J is TRBJ2-5 and V is TRBV30, with 7 positions matching TRBD1. The trim removed 7 bases at V and 6 bases at J, leaving 14 bases unmatched. The length of the CDR3 is 14 residues. The germline V gene encodes CDR1 GTSNPN and CDR2 SVGIG (reference sequence). CDR3 bases: TGTGCCTTCCGACAGGGATTTGGAGAAAAGACCCAGTACTTC. It specifies CAFRQGFGEKTQYF.

The chain's CDR3 is CASSPRGGQGLLYTGELFF. In DNA form, the CDR3 reads TGTGCCAGCAGCCCCCGGGGTGGACAGGGTTTATTGTACACCGGGGAGCTGTTTTTT. The rearrangement links TRBV9 to TRBJ2-2; 8 bases line up with TRBD1. This CDR3 has 19 amino acids. Unmatched junction bases numbered 17, after V lost 4 bases and J lost 3 bases. In germline, CDR1 is SGDLS, CDR2 YYNGEE.